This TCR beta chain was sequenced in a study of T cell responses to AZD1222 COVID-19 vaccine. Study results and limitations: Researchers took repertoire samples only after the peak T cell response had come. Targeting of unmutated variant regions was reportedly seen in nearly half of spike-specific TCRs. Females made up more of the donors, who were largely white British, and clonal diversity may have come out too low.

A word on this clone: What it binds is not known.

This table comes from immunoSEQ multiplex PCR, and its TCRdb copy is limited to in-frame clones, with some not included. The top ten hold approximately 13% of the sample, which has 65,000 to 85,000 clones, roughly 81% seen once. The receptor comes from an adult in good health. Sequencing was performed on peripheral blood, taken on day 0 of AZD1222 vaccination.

As DNA, the CDR3 is TGTGCCAGCCAATCTTTTGGGGGCGGCCCCCCCTACGAGCAGTACTTC. It yields the protein CASQSFGGGPPYEQYF. This chain joins TRBV19 and TRBJ2-7, with D maybe TRBD1 (6 bases). V was trimmed by 9 bases and J by 2 bases, leaving 23 bases between them. The germline V gene encodes CDR1 LNHDA and CDR2 SQIVND (reference sequence). CDR3 size: 16 residues.